These 13 T cell receptor beta chains were all obtained from the same sample, sequenced in a study of blood T cells in healthy people across ages. It was with a sample-barcoded 5' primer and a J-beta primer mix that a second PCR of roughly 6 to 12 cycles was run. TCRdb re-analysed the 5' RACE reads in MiXCR, keeping a single row per CDR3 protein. The sample carries about 1.4 million distinct CDR3 sequences, around 55% recorded once. Input material: blood. Source of these receptors: a young man in good health.

This clonotype was observed a handful of times. The rearrangement joins TRBV29-1 to TRBJ2-7; 8 bases match TRBD1. V lost 0 bases and J lost 4; bases outside the gene matches: 17. In germline, CDR1 is SQVTM, CDR2 ANQGSEA. The CDR3 totals 18 residues. The CDR3 is CSVEDPLGTGRGYYEQYF. The CDR3 DNA is TGCAGCGTTGAAGATCCCCTTGGGACAGGTCGTGGTTATTACGAGCAGTACTTC.

V gene TRBV6-1 combines with J gene TRBJ2-7, with D possibly being TRBD1 or TRBD2 (5 bases each). The length of the CDR3 is 12 residues. Germline CDR1 reads MNHNS; CDR2 reads SASEGT. The V end lost 7 bases, the J end lost 3 bases, and 10 bases lay between the germline ends. This CDR3 reads CASKEGYYEQYF. CDR3 sequence (DNA): TGTGCCAGCAAAGAGGGGTACTACGAGCAGTACTTC.

This clonotype has more than one count but fewer than ten. This chain links TRBV29-1 with TRBJ1-1; D perhaps matches TRBD1 (6 bases). This CDR3 is 11 amino acids long. Germline V gene data show CDR1 as SQVTM and CDR2 as ANQGSEA. V was clipped by 7 bases and J by 6 bases, with 12 bases between them. The CDR3 DNA sequence: TGCAGCGGAGGGGGTGCGGCTGAAGCTTTCTTT. It is translated as CSGGGAAEAFF.

This clonotype appeared a few times. The rearrangement links TRBV4-1 to TRBJ2-5, with TRBD2 matching 10 bases. CDR3 length: 17 residues. Losses at the gene ends were 0 bases for V and 0 bases for J; bases not matched to a gene: 4. Per the germline V gene, CDR1 is MGHRA and CDR2 is YSYEKL. The DNA for the CDR3 is TGCGCCAGCAGCCAAGAAGTTCTAGCGGGAGACCAAGAGACCCAGTACTTC. Amino acid sequence: CASSQEVLAGDQETQYF.

The V call is TRBV25-1, the J call TRBJ2-3; TRBD2 matches at 12 bases. The CDR3 is made up of 18 amino acids. V shed 7 bases and J 0 bases; nucleotides not matched to a gene: 11. Germline V lookup: CDR1 MGHDK, CDR2 SYGVNS. The CDR3 here is CASTPKGGTSGSTDTQYF. The CDR3 coding sequence is TGTGCCAGCACCCCGAAGGGGGGGACTAGCGGGAGCACAGATACGCAGTATTTT.

V and J are TRBV20-1 and TRBJ2-7; 9 bases line up with TRBD2. Germline assignment: CDR1 DFQATT and CDR2 SNEGSKA (reference sequence). This CDR3 is built from 13 residues. The ends lost 5 bases at V and 7 bases at J; junction bases unmatched: 9. The chain's CDR3 is CSAWASGVEEQYF. The CDR3 nucleotides read TGCAGTGCTTGGGCTAGCGGGGTCGAGGAGCAGTACTTC.

This clonotype showed up just a few times. This sequence joins TRBV12-3 or TRBV12-4 and TRBJ2-1; 7 bases agree with TRBD2. The CDR3 runs to 15 residues. V shed 2 bases and J 4 bases; nucleotides not matched to a gene: 5. In DNA, the CDR3 is TGTGCCAGCAGTTTAAGGGTAGCGGGTTACAATGAGCAGTTCTTC. Translation: CASSLRVAGYNEQFF.

The genes are TRBV7-8 and TRBJ2-3, with a tentative D call TRBD1 (6 bases). The germline gives CDR1 SGHVS, CDR2 FQNEAQ. The CDR3 runs 14 residues. V was pared by 2 bases and J by 4 bases, with 10 bases between. The CDR3 sequence: CASSLWDNSDTQYF. The CDR3 DNA reads as TGTGCCAGCAGCTTATGGGACAATTCAGATACGCAGTATTTT.

The rearrangement joins TRBV7-2 to TRBJ2-1; D may be TRBD2 (6 bases). The ends were cut back, 5 bases at V and 2 bases at J, with 13 bases in the middle. The CDR3 runs to 15 residues. Looked up from germline, CDR1 is SGHTA and CDR2 is FQGNSA. CDR3 amino acids: CASSPLANAYNEQFF. CDR3 coding DNA: TGTGCCAGCAGCCCGCTAGCGAATGCCTACAATGAGCAGTTCTTC.

The rearrangement links TRBV7-2 to TRBJ2-1, with 7 bases identical to TRBD1. This CDR3 comprises 15 residues. Germline V gene data show CDR1 as SGHTA and CDR2 as FQGNSA. Trimming cost V 1 base and J 6 bases; bases outside gene matches: 6. CDR3 sequence: CASSLVGGLGNEQFF. The CDR3 DNA sequence: TGTGCCAGCAGCTTAGTAGGGGGCCTTGGCAATGAGCAGTTCTTC.

The chain recombines TRBV4-1 with TRBJ2-3, with D possibly TRBD2 on 7 matching bases. This CDR3 region has 16 residues. Germline CDR1 and CDR2: MGHRA and YSYEKL. V lost 3 bases to trimming and J lost 6 bases, with 19 bases between them. The CDR3 spells CASSQVRGASPDTQYF. The DNA for the CDR3 is TGCGCCAGCAGCCAGGTCCGGGGGGCGTCCCCCGATACGCAGTATTTT.

This clonotype was seen a few times. V gene TRBV10-3 combines with J gene TRBJ1-2, with D uncertain. The germline V gene has CDR1 ENHRY and CDR2 SYGVKD. Trimming pared 2 bases from V and 4 bases from J, leaving 17 bases between. The CDR3 spans 16 residues. CDR3 bases: TGTGCCATCAGTGAGCCCCTCTCCGGTCGCTCCTATGGCTACACCTTC. It specifies CAISEPLSGRSYGYTF.

This clonotype has a handful of counts. The chain combines TRBV15 with TRBJ1-2; D not resolved. There are 14 residues in the CDR3. V lost 1 base and J lost 2, with 8 bases in between. CDR1 and CDR2 (germline): LNHNV, YYDKDF (reference sequence). The CDR3: CATSRVGGNYGYTF. In DNA, the CDR3 is TGTGCCACCAGCAGAGTAGGAGGGAACTATGGCTACACCTTC.